This T cell receptor beta chain comes out of a study of CXCR3 chemokines and chemotherapy response in bladder cancer (dated by TCRdb to about 2022). Study-wide context: Whether chemotherapy response in human bladder cancer was predicted by intratumoral CXCR3 chemokine system activity was examined in the study.

The library was built by means of PCR. The sequencer was an Illumina HiSeq 2500. TCRdb ran its own pipeline on the public reads, namely fastp trimming at Q25 and MiXCR clone calling, and kept in-frame beta chains. Rows are combined by CDR3 protein, so each entry shows the most common genes and DNA. The sample data list several thousand distinct CDR3 sequences, and 23% of these were observed just once. The top ten hold about 8.7% of the sample. About this clonotype: Its antigen specificity is not known. The record has no base qualities; no much larger clone is one base away.

Sampling was done from a patient whose treatment included neoadjuvant chemotherapy. The clonotype was recovered from a human donor with bladder cancer that did not respond to neoadjuvant chemotherapy.

For the CDR3, the sequence is CASSSRLAGGKDTQYF. The nucleotide sequence is TGTGCCAGCAGCTCCCGACTAGCGGGGGGGAAGGATACGCAGTATTTT. Recombination linked TRBV7-2 to TRBJ2-3; 14 junctional bases match TRBD2. Spanning cysteine to phenylalanine, the CDR3 consists of 16 amino acids. The read is trimmed to its CDR3 DNA, 48 bases read in frame from base 1. As encoded in the germline V gene, CDR1 is SGHTA while CDR2 is FQGNSA. V is pruned by 4 bases and J by 6 bases, leaving 6 bases of the junction without a gene match.